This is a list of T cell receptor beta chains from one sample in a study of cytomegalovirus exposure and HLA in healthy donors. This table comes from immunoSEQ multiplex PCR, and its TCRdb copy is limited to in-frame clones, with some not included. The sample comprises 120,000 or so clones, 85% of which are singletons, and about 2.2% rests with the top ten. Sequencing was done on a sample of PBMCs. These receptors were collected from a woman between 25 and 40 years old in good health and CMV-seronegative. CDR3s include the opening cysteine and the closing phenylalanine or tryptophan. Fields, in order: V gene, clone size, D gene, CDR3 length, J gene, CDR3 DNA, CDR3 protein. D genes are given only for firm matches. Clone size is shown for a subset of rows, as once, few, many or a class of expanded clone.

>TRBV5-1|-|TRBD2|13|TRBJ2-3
TGCGCCAGCAGTCGGGGGGGCGGAGATACGCAGTATTTT
CASSRGGGDTQYF
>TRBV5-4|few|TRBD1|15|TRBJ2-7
TGTGCCAGCAGCCAAGGACAGGGCCGGACCTACGAGCAGTACTTC
CASSQGQGRTYEQYF
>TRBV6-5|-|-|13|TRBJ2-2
TGTGCCAGCAGGCGACAGAACACCGGGGAGCTGTTTTTT
CASRRQNTGELFF
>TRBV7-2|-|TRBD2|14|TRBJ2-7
TGTGCCAGCAGCGTCACTAGCGGGGGCTACGAGCAGTACTTC
CASSVTSGGYEQYF
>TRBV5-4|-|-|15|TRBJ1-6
TGTGCCGGCAGCCTAGCGGGATCTGGGAATTCACCCCTCCACTTT
CAGSLAGSGNSPLHF
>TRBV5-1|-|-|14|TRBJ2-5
TGCGCCAGCAGCTTGCCAGACAGGCAAGAGACCCAGTACTTC
CASSLPDRQETQYF
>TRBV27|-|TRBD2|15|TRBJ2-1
TGTGCCAGCAGTCTAGCGGGCTCCGGGAGGAATGAGCAGTTCTTC
CASSLAGSGRNEQFF
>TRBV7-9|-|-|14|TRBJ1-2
TGTGCCAGCGTTTCATCGGGGTCGGACTATGGCTACACCTTC
CASVSSGSDYGYTF
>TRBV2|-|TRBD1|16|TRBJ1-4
TGTGCCAGCAAACCCGGACAGGGAGTGGGGAATGAAAAACTGTTTTTT
CASKPGQGVGNEKLFF
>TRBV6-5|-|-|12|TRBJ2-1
TGTGCCAGCAGTTACTCGAGAGGTGAGCAGTTCTTC
CASSYSRGEQFF
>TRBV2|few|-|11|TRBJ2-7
TGTGCCAGCAGTGCATTGTACGAGCAGTACTTC
CASSALYEQYF
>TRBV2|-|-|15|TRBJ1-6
TGTGCCAGCAGTGAAGAGGGGGAATCTGTCTCACCCCTCCACTTT
CASSEEGESVSPLHF
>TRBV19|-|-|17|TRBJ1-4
TGTGCCAGTAGTGGCCAAGAAGAGTTCAGGGCCGTAGTAAAACTGTTTTTT
CASSGQEEFRAVVKLFF
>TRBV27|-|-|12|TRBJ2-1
TGTGCCAGCAGTTCCTACGACAATGAGCAGTTCTTC
CASSSYDNEQFF
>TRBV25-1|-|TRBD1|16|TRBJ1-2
TGTGCCAGCAGAACTTCACGACAGGGGGCAGGCTATGGCTACACCTTC
CASRTSRQGAGYGYTF
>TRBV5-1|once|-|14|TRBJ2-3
TGCGCCAGCAGCTTGGGACAGGCCGGAGATACGCAGTATTTT
CASSLGQAGDTQYF
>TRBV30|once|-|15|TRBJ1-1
TGTGCCTGGAGTTCAACCCAGACAGGCCTGAGGGGAGCTTTCTTT
CAWSSTQTGLRGAFF
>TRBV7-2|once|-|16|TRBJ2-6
TGTGCCAGCAGGGCCAATATGAACGCTGGGGCCAACGTCCTGACTTTC
CASRANMNAGANVLTF
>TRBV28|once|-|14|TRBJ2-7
TGTGCCAGCGGCCCCTTTCCCCGTTATTCCGAGCAGTACTTC
CASGPFPRYSEQYF
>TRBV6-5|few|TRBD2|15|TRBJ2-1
TGTGCCAGCAGTTACCTTTCTAGCGGGGACAATGAGCAGTTCTTC
CASSYLSSGDNEQFF
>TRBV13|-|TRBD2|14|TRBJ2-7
TGTGCCAGCGGTACGGGGGGAAGGAGGGACGAGCAGTACTTC
CASGTGGRRDEQYF
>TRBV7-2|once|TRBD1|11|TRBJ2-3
TGTGCCAGCGGATACAGGGGTACGCAGTATTTT
CASGYRGTQYF
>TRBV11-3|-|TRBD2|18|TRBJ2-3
TGTGCCAGCAGCCCACGACTAGCGGGGGGCCCCATCACAGATACGCAGTATTTT
CASSPRLAGGPITDTQYF
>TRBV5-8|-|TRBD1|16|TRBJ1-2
TGTGCCAGCAGCAGGTTACAGGGGGCGAATTACTATGGCTACACCTTC
CASSRLQGANYYGYTF
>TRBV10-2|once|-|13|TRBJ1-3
TGCGCCAGCGAACCCGGGGGAGGAAACACCATATATTTT
CASEPGGGNTIYF
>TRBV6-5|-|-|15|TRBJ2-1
TGTGCCAGCAGTTCCCCTCCATCAGGGGTCAATGAGCAGTTCTTC
CASSSPPSGVNEQFF
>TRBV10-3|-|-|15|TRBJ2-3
TGTGCCATCGGCCCGGGGGAGTCCGGCACAGATACGCAGTATTTT
CAIGPGESGTDTQYF
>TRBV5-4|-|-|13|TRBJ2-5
TGTGCCACATCCGATAGCGTCCAAGAGACCCAGTACTTC
CATSDSVQETQYF
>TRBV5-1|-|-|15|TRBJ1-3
TGCGCCAGCAGCACCGGGGACACCCGAGAAAACACCATATATTTT
CASSTGDTRENTIYF
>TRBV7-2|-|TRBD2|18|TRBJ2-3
TGTGCCAGCAGCTTAGCGGGACTAGCGGGGGGGCCAAGAGATACGCAGTATTTT
CASSLAGLAGGPRDTQYF
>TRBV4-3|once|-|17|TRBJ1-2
TGCGCCAGCAGCCAAGAAGCCGACCTACAGGGACACTATGGCTACACCTTC
CASSQEADLQGHYGYTF
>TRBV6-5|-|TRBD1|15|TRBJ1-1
TGTGCCAGCAGTTTGCAGGGGGCAGGAGTCACTGAAGCTTTCTTT
CASSLQGAGVTEAFF
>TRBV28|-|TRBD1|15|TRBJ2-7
TGTGCCAGCAGTTCCCGTGACAGGGGGCCCTACGAGCAGTACTTC
CASSSRDRGPYEQYF
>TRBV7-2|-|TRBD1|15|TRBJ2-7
TGTGCCAGCAGCGGGGGACAGGGGGCTCTCCACGAGCAGTACTTC
CASSGGQGALHEQYF